The 13 T cell receptor beta chains below come from one sample, sequenced in a study of somatic mutations in cytotoxic T cells in rheumatoid arthritis. Assay: immunoSEQ multiplex PCR; the TCRdb copy retains only in-frame clones and omits some. The data show 20,000 to 25,000 clones, about four fifths seen once. The sample was CD8+ T cells sorted from blood. The receptor set was obtained from an adult with rheumatoid arthritis.

The chain joins TRBV7-8 to TRBJ1-2, with 11 bases aligning to TRBD1. CDR1 SGHVS and CDR2 FQNEAQ come from the germline V gene. This CDR3 contains 15 residues. J was trimmed by 4 bases and V by 2 bases; bases with no gene match: 3. CDR3 sequence: CASSLTGTGGYGYTF. The CDR3 coding sequence is TGTGCCAGCAGCTTAACCGGGACAGGGGGCTATGGCTACACCTTC.

V is TRBV7-6 and J is TRBJ2-7; 7 bases fit TRBD1. J lost 0 bases, V lost 3 bases, and 5 bases had no gene match. The germline V gene has CDR1 SGHVS and CDR2 FNYEAQ. CDR3 length: 15 amino acids. In DNA, the CDR3 is TGTGCCAGCAGCTTTAGACAGGGAAACTCCTACGAGCAGTACTTC. Its protein product is CASSFRQGNSYEQYF.

V and J are TRBV7-9 and TRBJ2-4; TRBD2 agrees at 8 bases. CDR1 SEHNR and CDR2 FQNEAQ come from the germline V gene (reference sequence). CDR3 length: 14 amino acids. The ends lost 3 bases at V and 8 bases at J; junction bases unmatched: 6. CDR3 residues: CASSFGSGNDIQYF. CDR3 sequence (DNA): TGTGCCAGCAGCTTTGGTAGCGGGAATGACATTCAGTACTTC.

This clone occurred once. CDR3 sequence reads: CASSSPGPNGGFYNSPLHF. In nucleotides, the CDR3 is TGTGCCAGCAGCTCTCCGGGTCCTAACGGGGGCTTCTATAATTCACCCCTCCACTTT. The chain has TRBV21-1 and TRBJ1-6. TRBV21-1 has pseudogene status. This CDR3 region has 19 residues.

Comment on this clone: Relative to the germline gene, one junction end is altered; a read error may explain this. V gene TRBV27 combines with J gene TRBJ1-1; D not resolved. The germline CDR1 and CDR2 sequences are MNHEY and SMNVEV (reference sequence). CDR3 size: 13 residues. The CDR3 DNA sequence: TGTGCCAGCAGTTTATCGTTGAAGACTGAAGCTTTCTTT. Translated, it gives CASSLSLKTEAFF.

This clone has a single count. This chain uses TRBV20-1 with TRBJ1-2; tentatively, D is TRBD1 (5 bases). Germline V gives CDR1 DFQATT, CDR2 SNEGSKA (reference sequence). This CDR3 contains 9 residues. V dropped 1 base and J dropped 14 bases, with 8 bases sitting between them. CDR3 sequence (DNA): TGCAGTGCTAGAGGACGGGGGACCTTC. Its translation is CSARGRGTF.

The rearrangement uses TRBV6-5 and TRBJ2-2; the D is unclear. The CDR3 spans 14 residues. V was clipped by 2 bases and J by 6 bases, with 10 bases between them. The germline gives CDR1 MNHEY, CDR2 SVGAGI. The DNA of the CDR3 is TGTGCCAGCAGTTACCTCCTATTATCCGGGGAGCTGTTTTTT. Its translation: CASSYLLLSGELFF.

This chain joins TRBV11-2 and TRBJ2-2; TRBD2 is a possible D gene (6 bases). The CDR3 covers 14 residues. Germline V lookup: CDR1 SGHAT, CDR2 FQNNGV. V lost 2 bases and J lost 6, with 10 bases in between. CDR3 nucleotide sequence: TGTGCCAGCAGCTTATTGGGGGGTGCCGGGGAGCTGTTTTTT. Its protein product is CASSLLGGAGELFF.

The chain is built from TRBV11-2 and TRBJ2-7; TRBD2 matches at 13 bases. The germline CDR1 and CDR2 sequences are SGHAT and FQNNGV. The CDR3 spans 14 residues. The junction had 1 base not matched to a gene; V was cut back by 5 bases and J by 3 bases. The CDR3 coding sequence is TGTGCCAGCAGCCGGACTAGCGGGAGCTACGAGCAGTACTTC. This encodes CASSRTSGSYEQYF.

Of note for this clone: Other nucleotide sequences from this sample produce the same CDR3. The chain links TRBV11-2 to TRBJ2-2; TRBD1 matches 8 bases. V gave up 3 bases and J gave up 1 base; unmatched junction bases: 1. Germline CDR1 reads SGHAT; CDR2 reads FQNNGV. The CDR3 has 15 amino acids. CDR3: CASSFGTGNTGELFF. CDR3 sequence (DNA): TGTGCCAGCAGCTTTGGGACAGGGAACACCGGGGAGCTGTTTTTT.

The chain joins TRBV5-6 to TRBJ1-2; TRBD1 agrees at 7 bases. Germline loops: CDR1 SGHDT, CDR2 YYEEEE. The V gene end was trimmed by 0 bases and the J gene end by 4 bases; junction bases not matched to a gene: 6. This CDR3 region has 15 residues. CDR3 sequence: CASSLGGTDFYGYTF. The CDR3 coding sequence is TGTGCCAGCAGCTTGGGGGGGACAGATTTCTATGGCTACACCTTC.

The genes are TRBV19 and TRBJ1-2, with 9 bases that match TRBD1. Germline lookup yields CDR1 LNHDA and CDR2 SQIVND (reference sequence). After removal of 5 bases from V and 4 bases from J, the junction contained 11 bases not matched to a gene. This CDR3 comprises 16 residues. The CDR3 sequence: CASSQRGQGSLYGYTF. The DNA of the CDR3 is TGTGCCAGTAGTCAAAGAGGACAGGGGTCCCTCTATGGCTACACCTTC.

This clone appeared a single time. The chain has TRBV6-5 and TRBJ2-3; no reliable D call. The CDR3 is made up of 14 amino acids. The V gene lost 1 base and the J gene lost 2 bases, with 7 bases spanning the gap. Looked up from germline, CDR1 is MNHEY and CDR2 is SVGAGI. The CDR3 loop reads CASSYLQYTDTQYF. DNA for the CDR3: TGTGCCAGCAGTTACTTGCAGTACACAGATACGCAGTATTTT.